Ten or more counts support the clone carrying this T cell receptor beta chain. The V gene's germline CDR1 is SQVTM and CDR2 ANQGSEA. This CDR3 is 12 amino acids long. With V trimmed by 6 bases and J by 3 bases, 3 bases remained unmatched. This record comes from a study of T cells in Graves' hyperthyroidism and ophthalmopathy. The investigators amplified TCR beta CDR3 regions from RNA transcripts. First-round RT-PCR of the TCR CDR3 relied on the HTBI primer set. Each CDR3 protein is one row after TCRdb ran MiXCR on the multiplex PCR reads. This table holds 660,000 or so distinct CDR3 sequences, approximately 42% found once. Thyroid ultrasound, orbital computed tomography, clinical symptoms, and serum thyroxine and TRAb underpinned diagnoses.

The sequence was obtained from an adult man with Graves' disease, either hyperthyroidism or ophthalmopathy (not recorded which). Sequenced: peripheral blood or thyroid tissue (not recorded which). The rearrangement joins TRBV29-1 to TRBJ1-2, with 8 bases identical to TRBD1. The CDR3 nucleotides are TGCAGCGTACAGGGGGAGGACTATGGCTACACCTTC. Translating it yields CSVQGEDYGYTF. Full variable domain (missing parts from reference TRBV29-1 and TRBJ1-2): SAVISQKPSRDICQRGTSLTIQCQVDSQVTMMFWYRQQPGQSLTLIATANQGSEATYESGFVIDKFPISRPNLTFSTLTVSNMSPEDSSIYLCSVQGEDYGYTFGSGTRLTVV.